This T cell receptor (beta chain) is drawn from a study of blood T cell repertoires in COVID-19. The CDR3 runs 14 residues. The germline gives CDR1 SNHLY, CDR2 FYNNEI. Trimming shortened V by 2 bases and J by 0 bases, and 5 bases separated the two germline ends. How the authors handled the data: Reference gene primer amplification gave estimated nucleated cell counts. The assay was immunoSEQ multiplex PCR, and TCRdb's table has in-frame clones only and misses some. That table is the source of V, J and clone size, and D and trimming were worked out from the DNA. The table has about 140,000 clones, under 85% seen once.

The chain recombines TRBV2 with TRBJ2-4; no firm D call. The sequencing sample was made of PBMCs or T cells enriched from blood (not recorded which). The receptor was isolated from a woman between 18 and 29 years old who had been exposed to COVID-19. CDR3: CASSERVAKNIQYF. The CDR3 nucleotides are TGTGCCAGCAGTGAACGGGTAGCCAAAAACATTCAGTACTTC. The variable domain in full, completed from reference TRBV2 and TRBJ2-4, reads EPEVTQTPSHQVTQMGQEVILRCVPISNHLYFYWYRQILGQKVEFLVSFYNNEISEKSEIFDDQFSVERPDGSNFTLKIRSTKLEDSAMYFCASSERVAKNIQYFGAGTRLSVL.